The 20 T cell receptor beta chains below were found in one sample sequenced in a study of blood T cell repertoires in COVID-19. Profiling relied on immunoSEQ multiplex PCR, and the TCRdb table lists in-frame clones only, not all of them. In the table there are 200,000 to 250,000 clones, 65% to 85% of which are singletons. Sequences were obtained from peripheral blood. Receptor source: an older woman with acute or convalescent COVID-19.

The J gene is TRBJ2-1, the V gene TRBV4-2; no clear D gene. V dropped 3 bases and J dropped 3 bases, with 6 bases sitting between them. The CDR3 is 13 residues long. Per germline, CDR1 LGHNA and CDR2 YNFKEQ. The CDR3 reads CASSQAGYNEQFF. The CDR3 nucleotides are TGTGCCAGCAGCCAGGCAGGCTACAATGAGCAGTTCTTC.

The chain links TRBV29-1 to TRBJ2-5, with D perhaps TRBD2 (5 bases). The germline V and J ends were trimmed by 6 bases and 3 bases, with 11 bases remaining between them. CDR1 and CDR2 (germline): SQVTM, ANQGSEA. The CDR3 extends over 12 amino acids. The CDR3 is CSVSDGEETQYF. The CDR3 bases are TGCAGCGTGTCGGACGGGGAAGAGACCCAGTACTTC.

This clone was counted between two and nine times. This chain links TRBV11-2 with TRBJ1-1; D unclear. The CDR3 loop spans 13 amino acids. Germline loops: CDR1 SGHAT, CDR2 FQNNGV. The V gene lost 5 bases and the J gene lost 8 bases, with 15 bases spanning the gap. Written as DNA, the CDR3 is TGTGCCAGCAGCACAACCTCCGCGGGGGAAGCTTTCTTT. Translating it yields CASSTTSAGEAFF.

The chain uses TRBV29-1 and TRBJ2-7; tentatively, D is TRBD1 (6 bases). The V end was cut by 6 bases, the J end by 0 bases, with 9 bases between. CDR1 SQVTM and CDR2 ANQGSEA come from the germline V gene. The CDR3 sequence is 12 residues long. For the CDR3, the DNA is TGCAGCGTCCAGGGGAGCTCCTACGAGCAGTACTTC. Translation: CSVQGSSYEQYF.

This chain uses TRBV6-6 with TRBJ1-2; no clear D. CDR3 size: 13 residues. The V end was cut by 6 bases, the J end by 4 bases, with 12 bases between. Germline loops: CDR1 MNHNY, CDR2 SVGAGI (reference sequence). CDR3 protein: CASSQESSYGYTF. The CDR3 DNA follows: TGTGCCAGCAGCCAAGAATCTAGCTATGGCTACACCTTC.

The CDR3 DNA reads as TGTGCCAGCAGCTCGGGGGTAGCGGCCTACGAGCAGTACTTC. Its protein is CASSSGVAAYEQYF. J is TRBJ2-7 and V is TRBV7-2, with D perhaps matching TRBD2 (6 bases). CDR1 SGHTA and CDR2 FQGNSA come from the germline V gene. There are 14 residues in the CDR3. V lost 4 bases, J lost 2 bases, and 12 bases lay in between.

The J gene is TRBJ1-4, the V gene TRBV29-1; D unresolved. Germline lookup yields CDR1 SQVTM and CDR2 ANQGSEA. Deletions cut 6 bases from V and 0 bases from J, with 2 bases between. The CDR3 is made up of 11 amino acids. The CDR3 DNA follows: TGCAGCGTCGCAACTAATGAAAAACTGTTTTTT. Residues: CSVATNEKLFF. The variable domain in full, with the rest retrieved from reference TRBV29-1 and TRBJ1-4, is SAVISQKPSRDICQRGTSLTIQCQVDSQVTMMFWYRQQPGQSLTLIATANQGSEATYESGFVIDKFPISRPNLTFSTLTVSNMSPEDSSIYLCSVATNEKLFFGSGTQLSVL.

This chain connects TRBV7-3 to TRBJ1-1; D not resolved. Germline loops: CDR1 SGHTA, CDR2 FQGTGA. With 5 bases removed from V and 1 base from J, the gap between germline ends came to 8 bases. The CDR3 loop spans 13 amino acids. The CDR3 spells CASSLTKNTEAFF. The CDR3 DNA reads TGTGCCAGCAGCCTGACAAAGAACACTGAAGCTTTCTTT.

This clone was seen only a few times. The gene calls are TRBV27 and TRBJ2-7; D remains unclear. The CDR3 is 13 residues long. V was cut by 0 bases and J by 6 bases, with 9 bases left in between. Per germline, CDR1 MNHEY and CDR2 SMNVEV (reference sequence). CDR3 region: CASSLSSVGEQYF. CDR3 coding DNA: TGTGCCAGCAGTTTATCGTCGGTCGGCGAGCAGTACTTC.

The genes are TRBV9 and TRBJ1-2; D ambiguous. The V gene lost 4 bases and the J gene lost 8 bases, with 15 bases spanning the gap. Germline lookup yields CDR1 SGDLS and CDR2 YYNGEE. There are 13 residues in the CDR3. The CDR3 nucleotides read TGTGCCAGCAGCCCTAACCCAGGCTACGGCTACACCTTC. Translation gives CASSPNPGYGYTF.

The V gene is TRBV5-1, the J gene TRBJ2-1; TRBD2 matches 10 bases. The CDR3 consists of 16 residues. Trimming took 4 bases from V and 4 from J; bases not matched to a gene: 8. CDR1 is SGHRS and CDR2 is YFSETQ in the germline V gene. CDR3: CASSPGVAGGYNEQFF. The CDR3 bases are TGCGCCAGCAGCCCCGGGGTAGCGGGGGGATACAATGAGCAGTTCTTC. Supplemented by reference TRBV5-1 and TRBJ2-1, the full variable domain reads KAGVTQTPRYLIKTRGQQVTLSCSPISGHRSVSWYQQTPGQGLQFLFEYFSETQRNKGNFPGRFSGRQFSNSRSEMNVSTLELGDSALYLCASSPGVAGGYNEQFFGPGTRLTVL.

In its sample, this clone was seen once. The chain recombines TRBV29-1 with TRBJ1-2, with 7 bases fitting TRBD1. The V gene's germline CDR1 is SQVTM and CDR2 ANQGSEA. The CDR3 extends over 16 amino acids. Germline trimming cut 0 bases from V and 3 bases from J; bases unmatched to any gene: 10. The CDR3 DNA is TGCAGCGTTGAAGATCTTTCAAGGGGGCAAGACTATGGCTACACCTTC. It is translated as CSVEDLSRGQDYGYTF.

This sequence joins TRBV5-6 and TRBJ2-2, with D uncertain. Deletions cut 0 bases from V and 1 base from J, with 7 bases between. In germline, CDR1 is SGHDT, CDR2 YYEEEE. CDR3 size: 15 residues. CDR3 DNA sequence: TGTGCCAGCAGCTTGGGACAACGGAACACCGGGGAGCTGTTTTTT. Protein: CASSLGQRNTGELFF.

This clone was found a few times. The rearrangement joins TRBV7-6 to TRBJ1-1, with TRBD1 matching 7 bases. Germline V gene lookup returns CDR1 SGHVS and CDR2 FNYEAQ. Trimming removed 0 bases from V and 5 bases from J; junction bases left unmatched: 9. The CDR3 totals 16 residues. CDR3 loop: CASSLAPTGRRTEAFF. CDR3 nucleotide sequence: TGTGCCAGCAGCTTAGCACCGACAGGGCGAAGGACTGAAGCTTTCTTT.

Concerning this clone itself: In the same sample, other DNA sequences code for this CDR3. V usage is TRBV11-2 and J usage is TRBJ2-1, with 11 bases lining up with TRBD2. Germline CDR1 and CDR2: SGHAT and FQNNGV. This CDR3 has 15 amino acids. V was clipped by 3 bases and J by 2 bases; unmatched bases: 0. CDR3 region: CASSFSGGAYNEQFF. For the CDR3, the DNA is TGTGCCAGCAGCTTTAGCGGGGGGGCCTACAATGAGCAGTTCTTC.

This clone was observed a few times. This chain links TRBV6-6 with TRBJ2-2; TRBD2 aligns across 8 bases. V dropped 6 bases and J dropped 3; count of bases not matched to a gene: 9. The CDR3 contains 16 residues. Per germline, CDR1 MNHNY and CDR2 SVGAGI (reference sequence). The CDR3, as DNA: TGTGCCAGCAGGTCCTCGGGGGGGCCTGACACCGGGGAGCTGTTTTTT. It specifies CASRSSGGPDTGELFF.

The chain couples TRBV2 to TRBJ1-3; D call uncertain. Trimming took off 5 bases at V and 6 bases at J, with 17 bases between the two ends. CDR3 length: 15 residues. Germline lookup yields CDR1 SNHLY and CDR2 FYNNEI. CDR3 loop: CASSPLGFDPNTIYF. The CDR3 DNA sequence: TGTGCCAGCAGTCCGTTGGGCTTCGATCCAAACACCATATATTTT.

The CDR3 loop reads CASSYGAGTGGYTF. The DNA for the CDR3 is TGTGCCAGCAGTTACGGTGCCGGGACAGGCGGCTACACCTTC. This rearrangement joins TRBV6-5 to TRBJ1-2; 8 nucleotides agree with TRBD1. CDR1 MNHEY and CDR2 SVGAGI come from the germline V gene. The V gene end was trimmed by 2 bases and the J gene end by 8 bases; junction bases not matched to a gene: 7. This CDR3 has 14 residues.

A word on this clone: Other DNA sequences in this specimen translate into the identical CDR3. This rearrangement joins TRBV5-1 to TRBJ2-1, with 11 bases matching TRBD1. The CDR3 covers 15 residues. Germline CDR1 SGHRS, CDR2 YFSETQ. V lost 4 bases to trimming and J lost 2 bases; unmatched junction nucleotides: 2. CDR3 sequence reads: CASSPGQGAYNEQFF. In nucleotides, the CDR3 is TGCGCCAGCAGCCCGGGACAGGGGGCCTACAATGAGCAGTTCTTC.

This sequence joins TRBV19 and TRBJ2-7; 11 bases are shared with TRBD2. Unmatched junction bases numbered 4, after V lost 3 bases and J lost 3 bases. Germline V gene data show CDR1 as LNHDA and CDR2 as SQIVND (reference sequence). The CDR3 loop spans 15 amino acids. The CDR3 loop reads CASSISTSGVYEQYF. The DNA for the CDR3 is TGTGCCAGTAGTATCTCGACTAGCGGGGTCTACGAGCAGTACTTC. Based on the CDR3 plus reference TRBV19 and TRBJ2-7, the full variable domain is DGGITQSPKYLFRKEGQNVTLSCEQNLNHDAMYWYRQDPGQGLRLIYYSQIVNDFQKGDIAEGYSVSREKKESFPLTVTSAQKNPTAFYLCASSISTSGVYEQYFGPGTRLTVT.